This T cell receptor beta chain is from a study of T-cell memory formation after mild COVID-19. Study-level points and caveats: Shrinking CD4+ clones were chiefly CM and EM; CD8+ ones were chiefly EMRA. The authors left the SARS-CoV-2 specificity of second-wave clones peaking on day 37 unconfirmed.

Constant-segment primers served in 5'RACE that generated TCR alpha and TCR beta cDNA libraries bearing sample barcodes and UMIs. TCRdb passed the 5' RACE reads through MiXCR, listing each CDR3 protein once. The sample yields around 510,000 distinct CDR3 sequences, about a fifth seen once. The CDR3 spans 14 residues. Losses at the gene ends were 0 bases for V and 3 bases for J; bases not matched to a gene: 3. Germline V gives CDR1 DFQATT, CDR2 SNEGSKA (reference sequence). In its sample, this clonotype was seen once. What it binds is not known. The sample was PBMCs or a T cell subset sorted from them (not recorded which). The source of this sequence is an adult woman who had mild COVID-19 (a few samples of this study predate the infection). Cell type and time point are not known. This chain joins TRBV20-1 and TRBJ2-7; the match to TRBD1 covers 9 bases. The CDR3 sequence: CSARERDRVYEQYF. The CDR3 coding sequence is TGCAGTGCTAGAGAAAGGGACAGGGTCTACGAGCAGTACTTC.